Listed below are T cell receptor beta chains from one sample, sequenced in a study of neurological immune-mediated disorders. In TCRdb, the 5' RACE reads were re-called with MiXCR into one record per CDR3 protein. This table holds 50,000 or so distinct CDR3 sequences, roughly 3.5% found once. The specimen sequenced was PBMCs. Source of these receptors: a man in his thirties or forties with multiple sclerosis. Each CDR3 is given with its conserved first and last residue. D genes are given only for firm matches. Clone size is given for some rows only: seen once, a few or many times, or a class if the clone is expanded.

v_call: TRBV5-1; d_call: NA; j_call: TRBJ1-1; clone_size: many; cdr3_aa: CASSSGVRMANTEAFF; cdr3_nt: TGCGCCAGCAGTTCAGGAGTCCGAATGGCGAACACTGAAGCTTTCTTT
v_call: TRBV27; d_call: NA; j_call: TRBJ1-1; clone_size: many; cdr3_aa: CASSFRGGTEAFF; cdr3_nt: TGTGCCAGCAGTTTTCGAGGGGGCACTGAAGCTTTCTTT
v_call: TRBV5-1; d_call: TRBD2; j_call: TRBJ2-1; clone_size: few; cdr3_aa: CASRASGSDEQFF; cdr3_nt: TGCGCCAGCAGGGCTAGCGGGAGCGATGAGCAGTTCTTC
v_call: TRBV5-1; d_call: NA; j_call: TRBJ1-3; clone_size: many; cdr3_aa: CASSLASNNGNTIYF; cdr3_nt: TGCGCCAGCAGCTTGGCTTCGAACAATGGAAACACCATATATTTT
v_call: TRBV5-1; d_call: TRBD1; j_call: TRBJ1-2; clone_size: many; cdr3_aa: CASSLTGEAYTF; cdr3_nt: TGCGCCAGCAGCTTGACAGGGGAAGCCTACACCTTC
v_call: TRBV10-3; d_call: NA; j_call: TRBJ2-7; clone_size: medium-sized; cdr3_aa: CAISESSDPYEQYF; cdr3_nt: TGTGCCATCAGTGAGAGCAGTGATCCCTACGAGCAGTACTTC
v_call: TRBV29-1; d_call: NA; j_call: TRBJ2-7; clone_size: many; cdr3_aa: CSVEGSAVSSYEQYF; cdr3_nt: TGCAGCGTTGAAGGGTCGGCGGTTAGCTCCTACGAGCAGTACTTC
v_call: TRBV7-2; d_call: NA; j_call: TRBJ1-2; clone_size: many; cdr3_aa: CASSADRANYGYTF; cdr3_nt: TGTGCCAGCAGCGCTGACAGAGCTAACTATGGCTACACCTTC
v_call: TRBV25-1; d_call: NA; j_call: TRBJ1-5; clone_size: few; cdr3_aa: CASSERGLNQPQHF; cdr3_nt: TGTGCCAGCAGTGAACGGGGCCTCAATCAGCCCCAGCATTTT
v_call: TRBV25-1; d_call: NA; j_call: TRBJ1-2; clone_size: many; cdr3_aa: CASSERTGPYGYTF; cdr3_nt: TGTGCCAGCAGTGAAAGGACCGGGCCCTATGGCTACACCTTC
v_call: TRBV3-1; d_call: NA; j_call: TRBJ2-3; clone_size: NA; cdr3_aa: CASSQVVREVDGTDTQYF; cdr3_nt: TGTGCCAGCAGCCAAGTCGTCAGGGAGGTTGACGGGACAGATACGCAGTATTTT
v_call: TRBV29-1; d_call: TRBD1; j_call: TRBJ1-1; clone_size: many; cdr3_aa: CSARGGSNTEAFF; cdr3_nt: TGCAGCGCCCGAGGGGGCTCGAACACTGAAGCTTTCTTT
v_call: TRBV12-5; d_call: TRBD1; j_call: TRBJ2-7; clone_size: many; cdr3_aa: CASGLVLDRAFYEQYF; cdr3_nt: TGTGCTAGTGGTTTGGTACTGGACAGGGCCTTCTACGAGCAGTACTTC
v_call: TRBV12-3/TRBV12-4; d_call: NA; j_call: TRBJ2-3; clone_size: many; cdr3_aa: CASSLADTQYF; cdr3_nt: TGTGCCAGCAGTTTGGCAGATACGCAGTATTTT
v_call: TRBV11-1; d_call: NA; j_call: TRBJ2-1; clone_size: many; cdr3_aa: CASSLAGGVYNEQFF; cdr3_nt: TGTGCCAGCAGCTTAGCAGGGGGAGTCTACAATGAGCAGTTCTTC
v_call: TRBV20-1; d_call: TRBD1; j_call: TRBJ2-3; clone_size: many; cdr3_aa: CSAATAAGQGLTDTQYF; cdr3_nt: TGCAGTGCTGCCACCGCGGCGGGACAGGGACTCACAGATACGCAGTATTTT
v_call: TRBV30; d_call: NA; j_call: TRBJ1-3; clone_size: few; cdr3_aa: CAWSERISGNTIYF; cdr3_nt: TGTGCCTGGAGTGAGAGGATATCTGGAAACACCATATATTTT
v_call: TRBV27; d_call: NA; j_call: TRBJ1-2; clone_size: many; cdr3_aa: CASSPHGGAENGYTF; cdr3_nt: TGTGCCAGCAGCCCCCACGGGGGGGCAGAAAATGGCTACACCTTC
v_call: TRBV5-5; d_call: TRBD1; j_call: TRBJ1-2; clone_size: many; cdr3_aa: CASSSLRGQGYGYTF; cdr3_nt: TGTGCCAGCAGCTCGCTACGGGGACAGGGCTATGGCTACACCTTC
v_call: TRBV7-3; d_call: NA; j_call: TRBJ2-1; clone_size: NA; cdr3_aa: CASSPKTGTNNEQFF; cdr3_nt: TGTGCCAGCAGCCCCAAGACAGGCACCAACAATGAGCAGTTCTTC
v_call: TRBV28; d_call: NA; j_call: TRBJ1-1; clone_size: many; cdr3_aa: CASSLLERVPEAFF; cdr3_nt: TGTGCCAGCAGTTTATTAGAGCGGGTCCCGGAAGCTTTCTTT
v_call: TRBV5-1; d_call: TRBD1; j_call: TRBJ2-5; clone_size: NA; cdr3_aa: CASSPLGQGQETQYF; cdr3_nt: TGCGCCAGCAGCCCCCTCGGACAGGGACAAGAGACCCAGTACTTC